This T cell receptor beta chain appears in the sequencing data of a study of blood T cells in healthy people across ages. This clonotype occurred a few times. Total RNA was isolated from each sample in quantities of at least 6 micrograms. Sample-barcoded 5' priming and a J-beta primer mix drove a second PCR of 7 to 11 cycles. From the 5' RACE reads, TCRdb called clonotypes with MiXCR, one entry per CDR3 protein. Counted here are 1,800,000 or so distinct CDR3 sequences, roughly two fifths occurring once; the ten biggest clones make up more than 20%. The V gene's germline CDR1 is MNHNS and CDR2 SASEGT. V gave up 2 bases and J gave up 1 base; unmatched junction bases: 5. The CDR3 consists of 16 residues.

The receptor was isolated from a human donor in good health. The sample was blood. The chain has TRBV6-1 and TRBJ1-2; 9 nucleotides line up with TRBD1. The CDR3 coding sequence is TGTGCCAGCAGTGAAATCGTGACAGGGGGTAACTATGGCTACACCTTC. It specifies CASSEIVTGGNYGYTF.